Described below is a single T cell receptor (beta chain) sequence and its context. Its antigen is not known. The sample originates from a study of OX40 agonist ivuxolimab in advanced cancers. Whole-study context: Subjects had a mean age of roughly 60 years, with a range of 23 to 79; less than 90% were male. Partial responses were recorded for three patients, including one with hepatocellular carcinoma and two with cutaneous melanoma.

Clones were read by immunoSEQ multiplex PCR, and TCRdb kept only the in-frame ones, dropping some. The table has 45,000 to 50,000 clones, 89% seen once. This CDR3 has 16 residues. Germline V gives CDR1 SGHNT, CDR2 YYREEE (reference sequence). After removal of 3 bases from V and 7 bases from J, the junction contained 7 bases not matched to a gene. Baseline, cycle 4 day 1, and cycle 7 day 1 were the blood sampling points. Study-wide results and limits: Both CD4+ and CD8+ T cell populations in blood had undergone clonal expansion by week 6 at 0.1 to 3.0 mg/kg.

Material: CD4+ or CD8+ T cells sorted from blood, obtained in a trial of the OX40 agonist ivuxolimab. V usage is TRBV5-4 and J usage is TRBJ1-4, with TRBD1 matching 12 bases. This sequence originates from an adult with an advanced solid tumor such as melanoma, head and neck, liver or kidney cancer. The CDR3 region has the DNA TGTGCCAGCAGCTCGGGACAGGGGGCGCCTGGTGAAAAACTGTTTTTT. Its protein product is CASSSGQGAPGEKLFF.